The rows below give T cell receptor beta chains drawn from one sample of a study of blood T cell repertoires in COVID-19. Clones were sequenced by immunoSEQ multiplex PCR, and TCRdb holds only the in-frame ones, with some missing. The sample holds about 360,000 clones; roughly four fifths are singletons and the top ten take 1.1%. Source material: peripheral blood. These receptor sequences come from a human donor with acute or convalescent COVID-19. The donor label of this sample is uncertain. The CDR3 runs from the conserved cysteine through the conserved F or W. A D gene is named only where the DNA matches it firmly. Clone sizes are given selectively: once, few, many, or a class where the clone is expanded.

TRBV6-1	once	TRBJ1-1	NA	CASSLGGRNTEAFF	TGTGCCAGCAGTTTGGGGGGAAGAAACACTGAAGCTTTCTTT
TRBV6-2/TRBV6-3	few	TRBJ2-1	TRBD2	CASSYSGLADRLRSSYNEQFF	TGTGCCAGCAGTTACTCCGGACTAGCGGACCGGTTAAGAAGCTCCTACAATGAGCAGTTCTTC
TRBV5-4	NA	TRBJ2-7	NA	CASSSDRSSYEQYF	TGTGCCAGCAGCTCCGACAGGTCCTCCTACGAGCAGTACTTC
TRBV5-5	once	TRBJ2-7	TRBD1	CASSFRPGTATYEQYF	TGTGCCAGCAGCTTTAGGCCAGGGACAGCAACCTACGAGCAGTACTTC
TRBV18	NA	TRBJ1-1	TRBD1	CASSPMDRGRAEAFF	TGTGCCAGCTCACCAATGGACAGGGGACGGGCTGAAGCTTTCTTT
TRBV2	NA	TRBJ2-1	TRBD2	CASRRGTSGSNEQFF	TGTGCCAGCAGACGAGGGACTAGCGGGAGTAATGAGCAGTTCTTC
TRBV2	NA	TRBJ2-3	TRBD2	CASSEGGGGPASTDTQYF	TGTGCCAGCAGTGAAGGTGGCGGGGGGCCCGCTAGCACAGATACGCAGTATTTT
TRBV5-5	NA	TRBJ1-2	NA	CASSHQAQVNYGYTF	TGTGCCAGCAGCCACCAAGCACAGGTGAACTATGGCTACACCTTC
TRBV5-1	once	TRBJ2-1	TRBD1	CASSLGDRGLYNEQFF	TGCGCCAGCAGCTTGGGAGACAGGGGATTATACAATGAGCAGTTCTTC
TRBV7-8	NA	TRBJ1-3	NA	CASSFPDSSSSGNTIYF	TGTGCCAGCAGCTTCCCGGACTCTTCTAGCTCTGGAAACACCATATATTTT
TRBV13	NA	TRBJ2-1	NA	CATNLRQVEYEQFF	TGTGCCACCAATCTCCGACAGGTTGAGTATGAGCAGTTCTTC